This is a list of T cell receptor beta chains from one sample in a study of OX40 agonist ivuxolimab in advanced cancers. The repertoire was sequenced with immunoSEQ multiplex PCR; TCRdb's copy has only in-frame clones and lacks some. The sample consists of roughly 71,000 clones, 70% to 90% of them appearing once. Material: CD4+ or CD8+ T cells sorted from blood, obtained in a trial of the OX40 agonist ivuxolimab. Source of these receptors: an adult with an advanced solid tumor such as melanoma, head and neck, liver or kidney cancer. Each CDR3 is given with its conserved first and last residue. D genes are given only for firm matches. Size is stated for part of the rows, as once, few or many counts, or as a class when the clone is expanded.

>TRBJ1-3|NA|NA|TRBV2
CASSEFVNAGNTIYF
TGTGCCAGCAGTGAATTTGTCAACGCGGGAAACACCATATATTTT
>TRBJ2-5|NA|NA|TRBV2
CASSDYETQYF
TGTGCCAGCAGTGATTACGAGACCCAGTACTTC
>TRBJ1-4|once|NA|TRBV11-2
CASSLALSEKLFF
TGTGCCAGCAGCTTAGCTCTTTCTGAAAAACTGTTTTTT
>TRBJ2-5|NA|NA|TRBV7-2
CASSFFQGMETQYF
TGTGCCAGCAGCTTTTTCCAGGGTATGGAGACCCAGTACTTC
>TRBJ2-7|NA|NA|TRBV6-6
CASTRGGEQYF
TGTGCCAGCACGAGAGGAGGCGAGCAGTACTTC
>TRBJ2-7|NA|TRBD1|TRBV15
CATSRDPRQGAYEQYF
TGTGCCACCAGCAGAGATCCCCGACAGGGTGCGTACGAGCAGTACTTC
>TRBJ1-1|NA|NA|TRBV2
CASRAFSNTEAFF
TGTGCCAGCAGGGCATTTTCGAACACTGAAGCTTTCTTT
>TRBJ2-7|NA|TRBD2|TRBV18
CASSPPWASGGSYEQYF
TGTGCCAGCTCACCACCGTGGGCTAGCGGGGGCTCCTACGAGCAGTACTTC
>TRBJ1-5|NA|TRBD1|TRBV6-1
CASSAGQDYNQPQHF
TGTGCCAGCAGTGCGGGACAGGACTACAATCAGCCCCAGCATTTT
>TRBJ2-5|NA|NA|TRBV7-2
CASTLGYPGETQYF
TGTGCCAGCACCCTAGGGTACCCTGGAGAGACCCAGTACTTC
>TRBJ2-1|NA|NA|TRBV9
CASSLPYTEQFF
TGTGCCAGCAGCCTCCCCTATACTGAGCAGTTCTTC
>TRBJ2-7|NA|TRBD2|TRBV2
CATAGVSYEQYF
TGTGCCACAGCGGGGGTTTCCTACGAGCAGTACTTC
>TRBJ1-5|NA|NA|TRBV30
CAWSVQAAVNNQPQHF
TGTGCCTGGAGTGTACAGGCCGCAGTGAACAATCAGCCCCAGCATTTT
>TRBJ1-1|few|NA|TRBV2
CASFRGTEGEAFF
TGTGCCAGCTTCAGGGGAACGGAGGGTGAAGCTTTCTTT
>TRBJ2-7|once|NA|TRBV5-1
CASSLGAGSYEQYF
TGCGCCAGCAGCTTGGGGGCAGGGAGTTACGAGCAGTACTTC
>TRBJ2-2|NA|NA|TRBV7-9
CASRLTAGTGELFF
TGTGCCAGCAGACTGACCGCGGGGACCGGGGAGCTGTTTTTT
>TRBJ2-1|NA|TRBD2|TRBV6-6
CANGRGDHNEQFF
TGTGCCAATGGCCGGGGGGACCACAATGAGCAGTTCTTC
>TRBJ1-3|NA|NA|TRBV27
CASSPSIFSSGNTIYF
TGTGCCAGCAGTCCGTCGATCTTCAGCTCTGGAAACACCATATATTTT
>TRBJ1-3|NA|NA|TRBV28
CASSFLSGSQGTYF
TGTGCCAGCAGTTTCCTATCGGGATCGCAGGGAACGTATTTT
>TRBJ1-1|NA|TRBD1|TRBV6-6
CASSPTGGGFGEAFF
TGTGCCAGCAGTCCAACAGGGGGCGGGTTCGGTGAAGCTTTCTTT
>TRBJ1-1|NA|NA|TRBV5-4
CASSQWNTEAFF
TGTGCCAGCAGCCAGTGGAACACTGAAGCTTTCTTT
>TRBJ1-5|NA|NA|TRBV6-6
CASRPDSNQPQHF
TGTGCCAGCAGACCGGATAGCAATCAGCCCCAGCATTTT
>TRBJ1-2|NA|NA|TRBV19
CASSTNPNSFYGYTF
TGTGCCAGTAGTACGAACCCAAACAGTTTCTATGGCTACACCTTC
>TRBJ2-6|NA|NA|TRBV2
CASSEGSLSGANVLTF
TGTGCCAGCTCGGAGGGATCTCTCTCTGGGGCCAACGTCCTGACTTTC
>TRBJ1-1|NA|NA|TRBV6-6
CASSYVQGKTEAFF
TGTGCCAGCAGTTACGTACAGGGTAAGACTGAAGCTTTCTTT
>TRBJ2-6|NA|NA|TRBV7-2
CASSLYGGSGANVLTF
TGTGCCAGCAGCTTATACGGGGGTTCAGGGGCCAACGTCCTGACTTTC
>TRBJ1-2|NA|TRBD1|TRBV5-5
CASSFYWGQGDYGYTF
TGTGCCAGCAGCTTTTACTGGGGGCAGGGGGACTATGGCTACACCTTC
>TRBJ1-4|NA|TRBD1|TRBV27
CASSSRGGDEKLFF
TGTGCCAGCAGTTCCAGGGGGGGGGATGAAAAACTGTTTTTT
>TRBJ2-1|NA|TRBD1|TRBV5-4
CASSPGQGREQFF
TGTGCCAGCAGCCCCGGACAGGGACGCGAGCAGTTCTTC
>TRBJ1-5|NA|TRBD1|TRBV6-4
CASSDSRQGDSNQPQHF
TGTGCCAGCAGTGACTCCAGACAGGGGGATAGCAATCAGCCCCAGCATTTT
>TRBJ1-2|NA|TRBD1|TRBV6-5
CASSPGTGNYGYTF
TGTGCCAGCAGTCCCGGGACAGGGAACTATGGCTACACCTTC
>TRBJ1-5|few|NA|TRBV10-2
CASSDRNQPQHF
TGCGCCAGCAGTGACCGGAATCAGCCCCAGCATTTT
>TRBJ1-1|NA|NA|TRBV18
CASSPIGGDTEAFF
TGTGCCAGCTCACCAATCGGGGGAGACACTGAAGCTTTCTTT
>TRBJ1-1|NA|TRBD1|TRBV5-4
CASSLGTGVEAFF
TGTGCCAGCAGCTTGGGGACAGGGGTTGAAGCTTTCTTT
>TRBJ2-2|NA|NA|TRBV6-1
CASRDTNGVGELFF
TGTGCCAGCAGGGACACCAATGGTGTCGGGGAGCTGTTTTTT
>TRBJ2-5|NA|NA|TRBV11-2
CASSLGLQETQYF
TGTGCCAGCAGCCTAGGCCTCCAAGAGACCCAGTACTTC
>TRBJ1-2|NA|TRBD1|TRBV30
CAWSGQGDGYTF
TGTGCCTGGAGCGGACAGGGGGATGGCTACACCTTC
>TRBJ2-5|NA|TRBD2|TRBV5-4
CASSGTSGGRGEIQYF
TGTGCCAGCAGCGGGACTAGCGGCGGCCGAGGTGAGATCCAGTACTTC
>TRBJ1-1|NA|NA|TRBV28
CASSLLGGMNTEAFF
TGTGCCAGCAGCTTATTGGGAGGTATGAACACTGAAGCTTTCTTT
>TRBJ1-6|NA|NA|TRBV19
CASSIVGDSPLHF
TGTGCCAGTAGTATTGTCGGGGATTCACCCCTCCACTTT
>TRBJ1-1|NA|NA|TRBV19
CASSARGISNTEAFF
TGTGCCAGTAGTGCGAGAGGTATAAGTAACACTGAAGCTTTCTTT
>TRBJ1-5|NA|NA|TRBV5-6
CASSHSSGGASNQPQHF
TGTGCCAGCAGCCACTCCAGCGGGGGGGCGAGCAATCAGCCCCAGCATTTT
>TRBJ1-2|NA|NA|TRBV28
CASSSPIQGGSVMGYGYTF
TGTGCCAGCAGTTCCCCTATACAGGGAGGGAGTGTAATGGGCTATGGCTACACCTTC
>TRBJ1-1|NA|NA|TRBV11-2
CASSLVPVQGNTEAFF
TGTGCCAGCAGCTTAGTCCCTGTACAGGGGAACACTGAAGCTTTCTTT
>TRBJ1-1|NA|NA|TRBV2
CASSGQMNTEAFF
TGTGCCAGTTCGGGACAAATGAACACTGAAGCTTTCTTT
>TRBJ1-2|few|TRBD1|TRBV2
CASSLGQAYGYTF
TGTGCCAGCAGTTTGGGACAGGCCTATGGCTACACCTTC
>TRBJ1-4|NA|NA|TRBV30
CAWRRGTFNEKLFF
TGTGCCTGGAGGAGGGGGACCTTTAATGAAAAACTGTTTTTT
>TRBJ1-6|NA|NA|TRBV4-1
CASSQNSDSPLHF
TGCGCCAGCAGCCAAAACAGCGATTCACCCCTCCACTTT
>TRBJ1-5|NA|NA|TRBV15
CATSRVVTGNQPQHF
TGTGCCACCAGCAGAGTCGTAACAGGGAATCAGCCCCAGCATTTT
>TRBJ2-1|NA|NA|TRBV12-5
CASGLVSSRDEQFF
TGTGCTAGTGGTTTGGTAAGCAGTAGGGATGAGCAGTTCTTC
>TRBJ2-1|NA|NA|TRBV5-1
CASSLSPASSYNEQFF
TGCGCCAGCAGCTTGTCACCTGCGAGCTCCTACAATGAGCAGTTCTTC
>TRBJ2-1|NA|NA|TRBV9
CASSVGPDNNEQFF
TGTGCCAGCAGCGTAGGACCAGATAACAATGAGCAGTTCTTC